The rows below give T cell receptor beta chains drawn from one sample of a study of vaccination and CD4 T cells after COVID-19. Using its own MiXCR run on the PCR reads, TCRdb lists one record per CDR3 protein. This sample carries about 9,700 distinct CDR3 sequences, 60% of them seen once, and the ten largest clones take roughly 23%. Their cognate antigens are unknown. Sequenced sample: CD4+ T cells from blood, cultured in vitro. The receptor source for this set is a human donor in good health. Each CDR3 is given with its conserved first and last residue. Each record gives: J gene, V gene, D gene, clone size, CDR3 DNA, CDR3 protein. The D gene is left open where the match is weak. The size entry is marked missing in some rows and otherwise reads once, few, many or a size class.

J gene: TRBJ2-3; V gene: TRBV27; D gene: -; clone size: few; CDR3 DNA: TGTGCCAGCAGTTTAGGTCTGGGGGCGAGCACAGATACGCAGTATTTT; CDR3 protein: CASSLGLGASTDTQYF
J gene: TRBJ2-3; V gene: TRBV7-9; D gene: TRBD2; clone size: -; CDR3 DNA: TGTGCCAGCAGCCGAGGCGGGGAGGGGAGCACAGATACGCAGTATTTT; CDR3 protein: CASSRGGEGSTDTQYF
J gene: TRBJ1-1; V gene: TRBV7-2; D gene: -; clone size: few; CDR3 DNA: TGTGCCAGCAGCTTAAGAGGGGACACTGAAGCTTTCTTT; CDR3 protein: CASSLRGDTEAFF
J gene: TRBJ2-3; V gene: TRBV20-1; D gene: -; clone size: -; CDR3 DNA: TGCAGTGCCATAAGGGGGGGGGTTCAGGTCACAGATACGCAGTATTTT; CDR3 protein: CSAIRGGVQVTDTQYF
J gene: TRBJ1-4; V gene: TRBV6-2/TRBV6-3; D gene: -; clone size: -; CDR3 DNA: TGTGCCAGCACCCGGGGGGCACGAGAAAAACTGTTTTTT; CDR3 protein: CASTRGAREKLFF
J gene: TRBJ1-2; V gene: TRBV6-5; D gene: -; clone size: few; CDR3 DNA: TGTGCCAGCAGTTACTCGGGCAGGCCGGAGGAGGGCTACACCTTC; CDR3 protein: CASSYSGRPEEGYTF
J gene: TRBJ1-5; V gene: TRBV19; D gene: -; clone size: -; CDR3 DNA: TGTGCCAGTAGTTTAAGGGAAAATCAGCCCCAGCATTTT; CDR3 protein: CASSLRENQPQHF
J gene: TRBJ2-3; V gene: TRBV28; D gene: -; clone size: -; CDR3 DNA: TGTGCCAGCAGTTTACCTCGTGATAGCACAGATACGCAGTATTTT; CDR3 protein: CASSLPRDSTDTQYF
J gene: TRBJ1-2; V gene: TRBV24-1; D gene: -; clone size: -; CDR3 DNA: TGTGCCACCAGTGCCGGCCAGGGAATGCGGGGCTACACCTTC; CDR3 protein: CATSAGQGMRGYTF
J gene: TRBJ1-6; V gene: TRBV4-3; D gene: -; clone size: -; CDR3 DNA: TGCGCCAGCAGCCGGGCCCTGACGGATTCACCCCTCCACTTT; CDR3 protein: CASSRALTDSPLHF
J gene: TRBJ2-7; V gene: TRBV11-2; D gene: -; clone size: -; CDR3 DNA: TGTGCCAGCAGCTGGGGGTCCGGGACGGTGGGCTCCTACGAGCAGTACTTC; CDR3 protein: CASSWGSGTVGSYEQYF
J gene: TRBJ2-3; V gene: TRBV19; D gene: -; clone size: -; CDR3 DNA: TGTGCCAGTAGTATAGGGAAGGGACGTAAGAACACAGATACGCAGTATTTT; CDR3 protein: CASSIGKGRKNTDTQYF
J gene: TRBJ1-5; V gene: TRBV20-1; D gene: -; clone size: few; CDR3 DNA: TGCAGTGCCCTACCCAGGGGCAATCAGCCCCAGCATTTT; CDR3 protein: CSALPRGNQPQHF
J gene: TRBJ2-1; V gene: TRBV6-1; D gene: TRBD2; clone size: -; CDR3 DNA: TGTGCCAGCAGTGAACTAGCGGGCTCCTACAATGAGCAGTTCTTC; CDR3 protein: CASSELAGSYNEQFF
J gene: TRBJ2-5; V gene: TRBV6-1; D gene: -; clone size: once; CDR3 DNA: TGTGCCAGCAGCGCCACAGGGCAAGAGACCCAGTACTTC; CDR3 protein: CASSATGQETQYF
J gene: TRBJ1-5; V gene: TRBV20-1; D gene: TRBD1; clone size: -; CDR3 DNA: TGCAGTGCGACCCAGGGGGTCAGTCAGCCCCAGCATTTT; CDR3 protein: CSATQGVSQPQHF
J gene: TRBJ2-5; V gene: TRBV21-1; D gene: -; clone size: few; CDR3 DNA: TGTGCCAGCAGCAATCGGAGGGCAGGGGGCTACCAAGAGACCCAGTACTTC; CDR3 protein: CASSNRRAGGYQETQYF
J gene: TRBJ1-3; V gene: TRBV5-5; D gene: -; clone size: -; CDR3 DNA: TGTGCCAGCAGCTCTACAGGAGTCACTGGAAACACCATATATTTT; CDR3 protein: CASSSTGVTGNTIYF
J gene: TRBJ2-5; V gene: TRBV6-1; D gene: -; clone size: few; CDR3 DNA: TGTGCCAGCTATCTAATCGGCAGACCCGAGACCCAGTACTTC; CDR3 protein: CASYLIGRPETQYF
J gene: TRBJ2-2; V gene: TRBV9; D gene: -; clone size: once; CDR3 DNA: TGTGCCAGCAGCGTAGACACGTTCACCGGGGAGCTGTTTTTT; CDR3 protein: CASSVDTFTGELFF
J gene: TRBJ1-2; V gene: TRBV6-1; D gene: TRBD1; clone size: few; CDR3 DNA: TGTGCCAGCAGTCTTCAGGAAACAGGGGGCTATGGCTACACCTTC; CDR3 protein: CASSLQETGGYGYTF
J gene: TRBJ1-2; V gene: TRBV30; D gene: -; clone size: -; CDR3 DNA: TGTGCCTGGAGTGTAATTGGGGGGTTTACAGGGATCTATGGCTACACCTTC; CDR3 protein: CAWSVIGGFTGIYGYTF
J gene: TRBJ2-3; V gene: TRBV20-1; D gene: TRBD2; clone size: -; CDR3 DNA: TGCAGTGGAGTTAAGACTAGCAGGGTAACAGATACGCAGTATTTT; CDR3 protein: CSGVKTSRVTDTQYF
J gene: TRBJ1-2; V gene: TRBV19; D gene: -; clone size: -; CDR3 DNA: TGTGCCAGTAGTATAGTCACCAACTATGGCTACACCTTC; CDR3 protein: CASSIVTNYGYTF
J gene: TRBJ1-2; V gene: TRBV6-5; D gene: -; clone size: -; CDR3 DNA: TGTGCCAGCAGTTACGACGGAAGCTATGGCTACACCTTC; CDR3 protein: CASSYDGSYGYTF
J gene: TRBJ2-5; V gene: TRBV10-1; D gene: -; clone size: large; CDR3 DNA: TGCGCCAGCAGTGAGTGGTCTAGCGAGCAAGAGACCCAGTACTTC; CDR3 protein: CASSEWSSEQETQYF
J gene: TRBJ1-2; V gene: TRBV6-1; D gene: -; clone size: -; CDR3 DNA: TGTGCCAGCAGAGAGGGTGGAGGCTACACCTTC; CDR3 protein: CASREGGGYTF
J gene: TRBJ2-2; V gene: TRBV25-1; D gene: TRBD1; clone size: -; CDR3 DNA: TGTGCCAGCAGTCCCCGGCAGGGGGCTGCAGGGGAGCTGTTTTTT; CDR3 protein: CASSPRQGAAGELFF
J gene: TRBJ1-1; V gene: TRBV12-3/TRBV12-4; D gene: -; clone size: -; CDR3 DNA: TGTGCCAGCAGTTTGGGGGGGGTCGGAGCTTTCTTT; CDR3 protein: CASSLGGVGAFF
J gene: TRBJ2-7; V gene: TRBV7-9; D gene: TRBD1; clone size: -; CDR3 DNA: TGTGCCAGCAGCTTGGGACAGGGAATATACGAGCAGTACTTC; CDR3 protein: CASSLGQGIYEQYF
J gene: TRBJ1-1; V gene: TRBV11-2; D gene: -; clone size: -; CDR3 DNA: TGTGCCAGCAGCTTAAAGGTGGCCGCAGGAGCTTTCTTT; CDR3 protein: CASSLKVAAGAFF
J gene: TRBJ2-7; V gene: TRBV15; D gene: TRBD2; clone size: few; CDR3 DNA: TGTGCCACCAGCGACCTCCCATTGGGGAGGGACGAGCAGTACTTC; CDR3 protein: CATSDLPLGRDEQYF
J gene: TRBJ1-1; V gene: TRBV30; D gene: -; clone size: -; CDR3 DNA: TGTGCCTGGAGTATCCAGGAGAACACTGAAGCTTTCTTT; CDR3 protein: CAWSIQENTEAFF
J gene: TRBJ2-1; V gene: TRBV27; D gene: -; clone size: few; CDR3 DNA: TGTGCCAGCAGTCTGGGACTTCACGAGTTCTTC; CDR3 protein: CASSLGLHEFF
J gene: TRBJ2-1; V gene: TRBV15; D gene: TRBD2; clone size: -; CDR3 DNA: TGTGCCACCAGCAGAGACGGAGCGGGAGTTTACAATGAGCAGTTCTTC; CDR3 protein: CATSRDGAGVYNEQFF
J gene: TRBJ1-1; V gene: TRBV7-9; D gene: -; clone size: few; CDR3 DNA: TGTGCCAGCAGCTTAGTAAACGCGGCAGGGGATACTTTCTTT; CDR3 protein: CASSLVNAAGDTFF
J gene: TRBJ2-3; V gene: TRBV6-1; D gene: -; clone size: -; CDR3 DNA: TGTGCCAGCAGTGGACAGGAGGCTCCTAGCACAGATACGCAGTATTTT; CDR3 protein: CASSGQEAPSTDTQYF
J gene: TRBJ1-2; V gene: TRBV11-2; D gene: -; clone size: -; CDR3 DNA: TGTGCCAGCAGCCGCGGGGGCGGCCAATACACCTTC; CDR3 protein: CASSRGGGQYTF
J gene: TRBJ1-5; V gene: TRBV6-1; D gene: -; clone size: few; CDR3 DNA: TGTGCCAGCAGTGATAGAGGGAGAGGTGGCAATCAGCCCCAGCATTTT; CDR3 protein: CASSDRGRGGNQPQHF
J gene: TRBJ2-7; V gene: TRBV27; D gene: TRBD2; clone size: -; CDR3 DNA: TGTGCCAGCAGCCCCCCCGGGACTAGCGGAGTTAGGCAGTACTTC; CDR3 protein: CASSPPGTSGVRQYF
J gene: TRBJ2-7; V gene: TRBV19; D gene: -; clone size: -; CDR3 DNA: TGTGCCAGTAAGCCCATCACAGGGCCCTACGAGCAGTACTTC; CDR3 protein: CASKPITGPYEQYF
J gene: TRBJ2-7; V gene: TRBV7-9; D gene: TRBD1; clone size: -; CDR3 DNA: TGTGCCAGCAGCTGGGGTGGGGACAGGGGGCGTTCCGAGCAGTACTTC; CDR3 protein: CASSWGGDRGRSEQYF
J gene: TRBJ2-5; V gene: TRBV10-3; D gene: TRBD1; clone size: -; CDR3 DNA: TGTGCCATCAGTGTGGGGACAGGGATCCCACTCCAAGAGACCCAGTACTTC; CDR3 protein: CAISVGTGIPLQETQYF
J gene: TRBJ2-1; V gene: TRBV7-2; D gene: -; clone size: -; CDR3 DNA: TGTGCCAGCAGCTTCCAACGCGGGATACACAATGAGCAGTTCTTC; CDR3 protein: CASSFQRGIHNEQFF
J gene: TRBJ1-1; V gene: TRBV20-1; D gene: -; clone size: -; CDR3 DNA: TGCAGTGCTAGAGATCAGCCAGACAGATTCACTGAAGCTTTCTTT; CDR3 protein: CSARDQPDRFTEAFF
J gene: TRBJ1-1; V gene: TRBV7-8; D gene: -; clone size: -; CDR3 DNA: TGTGCCAGCAGCCGTGGGGTGTCTGAAGCTTTCTTT; CDR3 protein: CASSRGVSEAFF
J gene: TRBJ2-7; V gene: TRBV7-2; D gene: TRBD1; clone size: -; CDR3 DNA: TGTGCCAGCAGCTTAGACCGGGACAGGGCTTCCGGCGAGCAGTACTTC; CDR3 protein: CASSLDRDRASGEQYF
J gene: TRBJ1-4; V gene: TRBV19; D gene: TRBD1; clone size: -; CDR3 DNA: TGTGCCAGTAGTCCTACGGACAGGCCTAATGAAAAACTGTTTTTT; CDR3 protein: CASSPTDRPNEKLFF